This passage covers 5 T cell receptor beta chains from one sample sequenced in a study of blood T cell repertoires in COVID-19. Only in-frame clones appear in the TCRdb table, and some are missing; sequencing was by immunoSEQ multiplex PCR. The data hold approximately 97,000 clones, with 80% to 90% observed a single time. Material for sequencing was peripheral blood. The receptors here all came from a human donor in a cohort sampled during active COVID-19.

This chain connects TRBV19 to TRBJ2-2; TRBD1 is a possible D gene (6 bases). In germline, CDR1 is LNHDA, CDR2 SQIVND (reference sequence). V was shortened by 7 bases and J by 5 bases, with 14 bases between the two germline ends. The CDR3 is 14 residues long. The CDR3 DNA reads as TGTGCCAGTAAGGCAGGGGTGGATACCGGGGAGCTGTTTTTT. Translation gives CASKAGVDTGELFF.

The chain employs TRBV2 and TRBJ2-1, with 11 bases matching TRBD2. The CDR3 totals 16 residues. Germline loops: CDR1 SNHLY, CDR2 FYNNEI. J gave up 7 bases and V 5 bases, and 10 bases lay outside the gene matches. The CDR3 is CASSPELAGVRNEQFF. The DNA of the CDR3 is TGTGCCAGCAGTCCCGAACTAGCGGGAGTGCGTAATGAGCAGTTCTTC.

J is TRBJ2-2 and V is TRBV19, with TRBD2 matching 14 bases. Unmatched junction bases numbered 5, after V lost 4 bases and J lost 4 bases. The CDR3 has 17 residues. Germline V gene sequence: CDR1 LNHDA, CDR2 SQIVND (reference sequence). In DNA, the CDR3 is TGTGCCAGTAGTAAAAAAGGGACTAGCGGGAGCACCGGGGAGCTGTTTTTT. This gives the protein CASSKKGTSGSTGELFF.

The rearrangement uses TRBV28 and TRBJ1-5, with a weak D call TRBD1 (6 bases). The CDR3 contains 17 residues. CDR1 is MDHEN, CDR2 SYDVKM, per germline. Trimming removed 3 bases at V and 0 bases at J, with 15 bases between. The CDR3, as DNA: TGTGCCAGCAGTTTTTGGGGACACGATCTTAGCAATCAGCCCCAGCATTTT. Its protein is CASSFWGHDLSNQPQHF.

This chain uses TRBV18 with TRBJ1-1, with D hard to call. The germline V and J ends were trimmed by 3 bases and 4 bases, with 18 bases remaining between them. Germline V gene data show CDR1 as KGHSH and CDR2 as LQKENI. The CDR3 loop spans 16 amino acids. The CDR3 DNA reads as TGTGCCAGCTCACCCCGCCTAATCGGGGTCGGCACTGAAGCTTTCTTT. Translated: CASSPRLIGVGTEAFF.